These T cell receptor beta chains were read from a single sample in a study of cytotoxic CD8 clonotypes in ibrutinib-treated CLL. Profiled with immunoSEQ multiplex PCR; TCRdb holds only in-frame clones, not every one. The repertoire holds approximately 32,000 clones, with around 70% as singletons. The sequenced sample was PBMCs, obtained before ibrutinib treatment. These receptor sequences come from a human donor with chronic lymphocytic leukemia. CDR3s leave out the opening cysteine and the closing phenylalanine or tryptophan. Each record gives: V gene, CDR3 protein.

TRBV19 ASSITIQETQY
TRBV18 ASSPQGDGYT
TRBV6-5 ASSYSGQGGTGELF
TRBV9 ASSVGDIDTQY
TRBV5-1 ASSLWTGSYRDTQY
TRBV11-2 ASSGGGSGNTIY
TRBV28 ASSLSGQGNQPQH
TRBV5-1 ASRPGQSTAYEQY
TRBV19 ASSIAGFYGYT
TRBV5-1 ASSLGVTGGVTDTQY
TRBV4-1 ASSRALSGANVLT
TRBV5-4 ASSPGQENTGELF
TRBV11-2 ASSLREGQGETQY
TRBV27 ASSLRSGRERNTEAF
TRBV28 ASSVQGSYGYT
TRBV19 ASGENRGPYEQY
TRBV5-1 ASSLDPSSYEQY
TRBV9 ASSVEAGTYEQY
TRBV7-7 ASSLGTNTEAF
TRBV27 ASSFSGGNQPQH
TRBV7-7 ASSFDGEAYEQY
TRBV27 ASSSRGLGWNQPQH
TRBV27 ASSRSPGTGQVYGYT
TRBV5-1 ASSFDRQETQY
TRBV25-1 ASSDTDRVDEQF
TRBV11-3 ASSPFEAVSSYEQY
TRBV7-8 ASSLQGADTQY
TRBV5-6 ASSLVPGRYEQY
TRBV15 ATSSYGEGNYGYT
TRBV28 ASSLSSQGARGYT
TRBV5-1 ASSLGSGTEAF
TRBV13 ASSARDRSSYEQY
TRBV28 ASRRGIGEQY